The 13 T cell receptor beta chains listed next were all sequenced from one sample in a study of blood T cells in healthy people across ages. A second PCR of about 7 to 12 cycles used a sample-barcoded 5' primer and a J-beta primer mix. TCRdb independently ran MiXCR on the 5' RACE reads; one entry per CDR3 protein. Altogether about 570,000 distinct CDR3 sequences are present, 27% being singletons, with the ten largest covering around a sixth. Sequencing used blood. Receptors originate from a woman between 65 and 79 years old in good health.

The genes are TRBV3-1 and TRBJ2-5; perhaps TRBD2 as D (5 bases). In germline, CDR1 is LGHDT, CDR2 YNNKEL (reference sequence). The CDR3 runs 15 residues. Trimming took off 0 bases at V and 10 bases at J, with 18 bases between the two ends. CDR3 bases: TGTGCCAGCAGCCAAGATTTTCAGAGGACTTCTTACCAGTACTTC. Its protein is CASSQDFQRTSYQYF.

This clonotype was detected many times. The chain links TRBV5-5 to TRBJ2-1; D possibly corresponds to TRBD2 (6 bases). Germline-derived CDR1 and CDR2 are SGHKS and YYEKEE (reference sequence). V shed 4 bases and J shed 1 base, with 6 bases lying between them. The CDR3 length is 13 residues. As DNA, the CDR3 is TGTGCCAGCAGCGGGGGGTCCTACAATGAGCAGTTCTTC. It encodes CASSGGSYNEQFF.

This clonotype came up a few times. This chain links TRBV10-3 with TRBJ1-3, with D possibly TRBD1 on 5 matching bases. CDR1 and CDR2 (germline): ENHRY, SYGVKD. V was cut by 4 bases and J by 0 bases, with 19 bases left in between. The length of the CDR3 is 18 residues. CDR3 coding DNA: TGTGCCATCAGTGGGAAGGGGACCATACTCCACTCTGGAAACACCATATATTTT. It yields the protein CAISGKGTILHSGNTIYF.

This clonotype has more than one count but fewer than ten. The chain couples TRBV20-1 to TRBJ2-1; TRBD2 matches at 13 bases. The CDR3 consists of 16 residues. The germline CDR1 and CDR2 sequences are DFQATT and SNEGSKA (reference sequence). The junction had 9 bases not matched to a gene; V was cut back by 1 base and J by 9 bases. CDR3 protein: CSARGPTSGGAIEQFF. The CDR3 DNA reads as TGCAGTGCTAGAGGCCCTACTAGCGGGGGGGCCATTGAGCAGTTCTTC.

This clonotype came up a few times. The chain links TRBV20-1 to TRBJ2-5, with a tentative D call TRBD2 (5 bases). Germline CDR1 is DFQATT and CDR2 is SNEGSKA (reference sequence). The CDR3 sequence is 13 residues long. The V and J ends lost 7 bases and 3 bases respectively, with 15 bases between them. As DNA, the CDR3 is TGCAGTGGCACTAGATTAGAGAAAGAGACCCAGTACTTC. This codes for CSGTRLEKETQYF.

This clonotype was detected only a few times. V usage is TRBV6-5 and J usage is TRBJ2-4; 10 bases match TRBD1. The CDR3 contains 14 residues. In germline, CDR1 is MNHEY, CDR2 SVGAGI. J gave up 8 bases and V 2 bases, and 3 bases lay outside the gene matches. This CDR3 reads CASSYRDRGYIQYF. CDR3 DNA sequence: TGTGCCAGCAGTTACCGGGACAGGGGTTACATTCAGTACTTC.

This chain links TRBV5-1 with TRBJ2-2; 7 bases are shared with TRBD1. Germline values: CDR1 SGHRS, CDR2 YFSETQ. The CDR3 has 15 amino acids. V was pared by 0 bases and J by 3 bases, with 2 bases of the junction left unmatched. CDR3 DNA: TGCGCCAGCAGCTTGGGGGACAGATACACCGGGGAGCTGTTTTTT. It yields the protein CASSLGDRYTGELFF.

There are a few counts of this clonotype. This chain connects TRBV6-2 or TRBV6-3 to TRBJ1-1; no definite D call. The CDR3 loop spans 16 amino acids. The germline V gene encodes CDR1 MNHEY and CDR2 SVGEGT. V gave up 3 bases and J gave up 3 bases, with 17 bases separating them. As DNA, the CDR3 is TGTGCCAGCAGTTATGGCGCAATGGGCCGAGACACTGAAGCTTTCTTT. Its translation is CASSYGAMGRDTEAFF.

Only a few counts were recorded for this clonotype. This chain uses TRBV3-1 with TRBJ1-4; D call uncertain. V was cut by 4 bases and J by 5 bases, with 8 bases left in between. CDR3 length: 13 amino acids. Germline CDR1 is LGHDT and CDR2 is YNNKEL (reference sequence). The CDR3 spells CASSRGGNEKLFF. CDR3 DNA: TGTGCCAGCAGCCGAGGTGGCAATGAAAAACTGTTTTTT.

V gene TRBV4-3 combines with J gene TRBJ1-3; 8 bases are a match to TRBD1. This CDR3 has 21 residues. Germline-derived CDR1 and CDR2 are LGHNA and YSLEER. J lost 0 bases, V lost 0 bases, and 16 bases had no gene match. CDR3 in amino acids: CASSQDAPGQGLYTSGNTIYF. Here the CDR3 DNA reads TGCGCCAGCAGCCAAGATGCCCCCGGACAGGGCCTCTACACCTCTGGAAACACCATATATTTT.

The chain has TRBV10-3 and TRBJ1-2; TRBD1 might be the D (6 bases). The CDR3 is 14 residues long. Trimming pared 3 bases from V and 4 bases from J, leaving 12 bases between. Germline CDR1 ENHRY, CDR2 SYGVKD. The CDR3 DNA is TGTGCCATCAGTGAACAGGGTTTTGGCTATGGCTACACCTTC. Translation gives CAISEQGFGYGYTF.

The chain links TRBV18 to TRBJ2-1; the match to TRBD2 covers 15 bases. Germline V CDR1 and CDR2: KGHSH, LQKENI. Trimming removed 2 bases from V and 4 bases from J; junction bases left unmatched: 3. The CDR3 extends over 17 amino acids. CDR3 bases: TGTGCCAGCTCACCAGGGACTAGCGGGGGGTCGTACAATGAGCAGTTCTTC. Translated: CASSPGTSGGSYNEQFF.

This sequence joins TRBV6-2 or TRBV6-3 and TRBJ2-5, with D unresolved. The CDR3 length is 13 residues. V lost 7 bases and J lost 0, with 9 bases in between. Germline assignment: CDR1 MNHEY and CDR2 SVGEGT. The CDR3 sequence is CASTPRYQETQYF. The CDR3 DNA is TGTGCCAGCACCCCTCGTTACCAAGAGACCCAGTACTTC.